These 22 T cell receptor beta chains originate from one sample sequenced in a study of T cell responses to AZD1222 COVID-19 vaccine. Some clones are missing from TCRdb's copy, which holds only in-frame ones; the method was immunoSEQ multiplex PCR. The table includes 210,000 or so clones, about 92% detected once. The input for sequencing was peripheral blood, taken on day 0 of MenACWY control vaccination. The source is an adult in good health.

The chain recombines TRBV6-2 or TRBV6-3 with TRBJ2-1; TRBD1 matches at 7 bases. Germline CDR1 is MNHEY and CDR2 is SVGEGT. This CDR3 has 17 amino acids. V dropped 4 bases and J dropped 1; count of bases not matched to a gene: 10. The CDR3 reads CASSSSRQGWSYNEQFF. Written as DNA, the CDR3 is TGTGCCAGCAGTTCCAGCCGACAGGGTTGGTCCTACAATGAGCAGTTCTTC.

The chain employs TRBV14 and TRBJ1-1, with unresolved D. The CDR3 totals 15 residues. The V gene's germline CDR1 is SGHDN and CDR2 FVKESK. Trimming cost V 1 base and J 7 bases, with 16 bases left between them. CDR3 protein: CASSQGLLRFREAFF. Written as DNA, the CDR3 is TGTGCCAGCAGCCAAGGTCTTTTACGATTCCGTGAAGCTTTCTTT.

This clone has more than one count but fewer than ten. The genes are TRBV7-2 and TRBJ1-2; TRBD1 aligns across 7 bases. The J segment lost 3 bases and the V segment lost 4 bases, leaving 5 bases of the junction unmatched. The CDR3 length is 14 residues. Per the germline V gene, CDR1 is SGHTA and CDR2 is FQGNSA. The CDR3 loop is CASSSSGTDYGYTF. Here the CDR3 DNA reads TGTGCCAGCAGCTCCTCCGGGACAGACTATGGCTACACCTTC.

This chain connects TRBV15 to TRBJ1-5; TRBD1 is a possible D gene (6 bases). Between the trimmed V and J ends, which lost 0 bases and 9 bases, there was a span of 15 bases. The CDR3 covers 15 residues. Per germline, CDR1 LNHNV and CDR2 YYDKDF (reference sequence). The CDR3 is CATSRDSTGFWPQHF. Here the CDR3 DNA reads TGTGCCACCAGCAGAGATAGCACAGGGTTTTGGCCCCAGCATTTT.

The CDR3: CASSIVSTEQFF. The CDR3 nucleotides are TGTGCCAGTAGTATTGTGAGCACAGAGCAGTTCTTC. The rearrangement uses TRBV19 and TRBJ2-1; D remains ambiguous. V was cut by 3 bases and J by 10 bases, with 10 bases left in between. In germline, CDR1 is LNHDA, CDR2 SQIVND (reference sequence). The CDR3 is 12 amino acids.

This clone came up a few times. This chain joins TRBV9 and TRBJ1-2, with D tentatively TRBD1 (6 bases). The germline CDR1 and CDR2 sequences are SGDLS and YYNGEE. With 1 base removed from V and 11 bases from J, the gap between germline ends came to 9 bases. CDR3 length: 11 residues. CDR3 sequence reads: CASSVQGRYTF. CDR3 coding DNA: TGTGCCAGCAGCGTACAGGGGAGATACACCTTC.

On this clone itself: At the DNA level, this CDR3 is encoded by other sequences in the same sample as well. The CDR3 DNA sequence: TGTGCCAGCAGCCAGGGGTACGAGCAGTACTTC. This gives the protein CASSQGYEQYF. V usage is TRBV3-1 (or the pseudogene TRBV3-2) and J usage is TRBJ2-7; D ambiguous. This CDR3 region has 11 residues. V was clipped by 3 bases and J by 4 bases, with 4 bases between them. Germline V gives CDR1 LGHDT, CDR2 YNNKEL (reference sequence).

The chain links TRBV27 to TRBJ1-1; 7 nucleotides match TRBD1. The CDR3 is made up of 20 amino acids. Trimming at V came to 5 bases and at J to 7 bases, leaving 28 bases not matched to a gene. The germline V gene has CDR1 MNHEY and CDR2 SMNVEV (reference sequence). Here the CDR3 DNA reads TGTGCCAGCAGTCCCTTTCAGCGGACAACGGGGTCGGACAGGAGGGGTGAAGCTTTCTTT. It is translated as CASSPFQRTTGSDRRGEAFF.

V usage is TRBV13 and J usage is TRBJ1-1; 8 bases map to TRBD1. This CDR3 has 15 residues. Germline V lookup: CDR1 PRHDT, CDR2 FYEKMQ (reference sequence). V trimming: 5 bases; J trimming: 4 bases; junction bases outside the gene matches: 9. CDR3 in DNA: TGTGCCAGCAGCCCACGGACAGGGAGGACCACTGAAGCTTTCTTT. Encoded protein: CASSPRTGRTTEAFF. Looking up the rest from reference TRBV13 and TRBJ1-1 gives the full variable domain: AAGVIQSPRHLIKEKRETATLKCYPIPRHDTVYWYQQGPGQDPQFLISFYEKMQSDKGSIPDRFSAQQFSDYHSELNMSSLELGDSALYFCASSPRTGRTTEAFFGQGTRLTVV.

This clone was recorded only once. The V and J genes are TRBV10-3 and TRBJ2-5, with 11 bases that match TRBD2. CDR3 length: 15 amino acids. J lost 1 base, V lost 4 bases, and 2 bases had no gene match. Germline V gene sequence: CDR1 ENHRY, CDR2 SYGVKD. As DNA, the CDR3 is TGTGCCATCAGTGCTAGCGGGGGGACCCAAGAGACCCAGTACTTC. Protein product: CAISASGGTQETQYF.

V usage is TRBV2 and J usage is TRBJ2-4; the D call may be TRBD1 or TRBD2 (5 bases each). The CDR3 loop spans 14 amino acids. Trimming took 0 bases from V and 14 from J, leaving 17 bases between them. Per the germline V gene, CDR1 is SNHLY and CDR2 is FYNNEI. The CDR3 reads CASSEALRGQDKYF. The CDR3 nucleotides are TGTGCCAGCAGTGAAGCGCTTCGGGGTCAGGACAAGTACTTC.

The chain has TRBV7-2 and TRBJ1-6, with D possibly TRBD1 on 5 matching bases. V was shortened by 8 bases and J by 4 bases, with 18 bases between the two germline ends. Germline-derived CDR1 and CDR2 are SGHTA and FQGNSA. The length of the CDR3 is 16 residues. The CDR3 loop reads CASCLQGPRYNSPLHF. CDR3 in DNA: TGTGCCAGCTGTCTCCAGGGTCCCCGTTATAATTCACCCCTCCACTTT.

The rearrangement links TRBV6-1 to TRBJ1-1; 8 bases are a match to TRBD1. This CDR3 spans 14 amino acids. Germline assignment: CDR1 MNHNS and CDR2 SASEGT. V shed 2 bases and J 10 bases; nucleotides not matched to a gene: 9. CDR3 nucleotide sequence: TGTGCCAGCAGTGAAACAGGGGGAATTGTACGAGCTTTCTTT. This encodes CASSETGGIVRAFF.

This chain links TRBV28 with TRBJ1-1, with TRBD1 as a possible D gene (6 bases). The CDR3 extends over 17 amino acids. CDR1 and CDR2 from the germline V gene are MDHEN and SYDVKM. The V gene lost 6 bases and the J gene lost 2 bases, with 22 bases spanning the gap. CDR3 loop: CASRRRGRFVLNTEAFF. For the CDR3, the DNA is TGTGCCAGCAGGCGCAGGGGTAGGTTCGTGTTAAACACTGAAGCTTTCTTT.

The DNA of the CDR3 is TGTGCCAGCAGCTTGGAGGGACTAGCGGGGGGCTATGAGCAGTTCTTC. Translation: CASSLEGLAGGYEQFF. The rearrangement joins TRBV5-4 to TRBJ2-1; TRBD2 aligns across 15 bases. The CDR3 runs to 16 residues. With 0 bases clipped from V and 8 bases from J, the junction kept 3 bases outside the gene matches. CDR1 is SGHNT, CDR2 YYREEE, per germline (reference sequence).

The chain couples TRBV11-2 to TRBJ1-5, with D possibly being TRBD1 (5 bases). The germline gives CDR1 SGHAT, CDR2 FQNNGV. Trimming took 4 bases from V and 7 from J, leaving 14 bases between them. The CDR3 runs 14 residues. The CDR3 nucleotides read TGTGCCAGCAGCTACGGGGGGGGAGGGCAGCCCCAGCATTTT. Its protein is CASSYGGGGQPQHF.

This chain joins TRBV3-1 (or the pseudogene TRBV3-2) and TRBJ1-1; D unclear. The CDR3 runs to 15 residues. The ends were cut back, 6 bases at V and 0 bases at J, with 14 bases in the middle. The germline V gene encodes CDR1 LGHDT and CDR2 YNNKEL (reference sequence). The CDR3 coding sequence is TGTGCCAGCAGTCTTGGGGTCACCATGAACACTGAAGCTTTCTTT. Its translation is CASSLGVTMNTEAFF.

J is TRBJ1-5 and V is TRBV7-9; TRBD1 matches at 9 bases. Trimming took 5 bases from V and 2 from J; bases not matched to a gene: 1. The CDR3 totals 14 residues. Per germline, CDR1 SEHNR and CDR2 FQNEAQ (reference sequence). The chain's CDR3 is CASSRTGGNQPQHF. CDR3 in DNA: TGTGCCAGCAGCCGGACAGGGGGCAATCAGCCCCAGCATTTT.

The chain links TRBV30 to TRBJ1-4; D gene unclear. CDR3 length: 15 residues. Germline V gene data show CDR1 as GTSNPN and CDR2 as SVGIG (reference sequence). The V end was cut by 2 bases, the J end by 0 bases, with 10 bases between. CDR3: CAWSQTQSTNEKLFF. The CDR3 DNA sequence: TGTGCCTGGAGTCAGACACAGTCAACTAATGAAAAACTGTTTTTT.

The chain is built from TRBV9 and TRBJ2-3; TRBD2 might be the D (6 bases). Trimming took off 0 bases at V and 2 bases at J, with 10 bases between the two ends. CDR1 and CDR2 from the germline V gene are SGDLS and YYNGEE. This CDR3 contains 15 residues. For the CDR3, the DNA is TGTGCCAGCAGCGTAGGCGGGGCCACCACAGATACGCAGTATTTT. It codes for CASSVGGATTDTQYF. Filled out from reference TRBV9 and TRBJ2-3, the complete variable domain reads DSGVTQTPKHLITATGQRVTLRCSPRSGDLSVYWYQQSLDQGLQFLIQYYNGEERAKGNILERFSAQQFPDLHSELNLSSLELGDSALYFCASSVGGATTDTQYFGPGTRLTVL.

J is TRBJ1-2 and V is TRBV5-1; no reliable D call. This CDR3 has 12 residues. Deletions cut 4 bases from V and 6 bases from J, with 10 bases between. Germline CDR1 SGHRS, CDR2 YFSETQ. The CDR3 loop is CASSPGGNGYTF. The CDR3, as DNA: TGCGCCAGCAGCCCTGGAGGGAATGGCTACACCTTC.

CDR3 sequence: CASSWAQGYNNEQFF. CDR3 nucleotide sequence: TGTGCCAGCAGCTGGGCGCAGGGGTACAACAATGAGCAGTTCTTC. The V gene is TRBV5-4, the J gene TRBJ2-1, with D maybe TRBD1 (6 bases). V lost 3 bases, J lost 5 bases, and 15 bases lay in between. Germline loops: CDR1 SGHNT, CDR2 YYREEE (reference sequence). The CDR3 runs to 15 residues.